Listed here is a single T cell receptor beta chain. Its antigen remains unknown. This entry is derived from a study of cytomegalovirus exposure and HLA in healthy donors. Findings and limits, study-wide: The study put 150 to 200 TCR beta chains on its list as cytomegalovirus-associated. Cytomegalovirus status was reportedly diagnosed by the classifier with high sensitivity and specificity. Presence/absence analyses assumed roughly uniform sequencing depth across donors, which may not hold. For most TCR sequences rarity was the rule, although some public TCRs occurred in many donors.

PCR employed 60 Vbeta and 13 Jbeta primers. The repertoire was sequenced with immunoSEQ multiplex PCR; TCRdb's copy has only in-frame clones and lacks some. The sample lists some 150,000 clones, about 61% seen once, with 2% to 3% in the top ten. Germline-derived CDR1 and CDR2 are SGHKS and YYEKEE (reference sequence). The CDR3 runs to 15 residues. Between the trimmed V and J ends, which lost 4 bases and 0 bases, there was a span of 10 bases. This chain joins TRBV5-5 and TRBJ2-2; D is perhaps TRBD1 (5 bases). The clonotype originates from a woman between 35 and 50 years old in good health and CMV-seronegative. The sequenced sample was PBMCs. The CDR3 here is CASSPTAANTGELFF. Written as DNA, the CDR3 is TGTGCCAGCAGCCCGACAGCCGCGAACACCGGGGAGCTGTTTTTT.